This is a list of T cell receptor beta chains from one sample in a study of cytomegalovirus exposure and HLA in healthy donors. This table comes from immunoSEQ multiplex PCR, and its TCRdb copy is limited to in-frame clones, with some not included. The repertoire consists of approximately 170,000 clones, with around four fifths occurring once and the leading ten covering about 7.9%. Input material: PBMCs. All receptors come from a male donor in good health and CMV-seropositive. Each CDR3 is given with its conserved first and last residue. Each record gives: J gene, clone size, V gene, D gene, CDR3 DNA, CDR3 protein. D genes are given only for firm matches. Rows give clone size only sometimes, using once, few, many, or a class for an expanded clone.

TRBJ2-1 | . | TRBV6-1 | . | TGTGCCAGCAGACCGGGGACATCCTCCTACAATGAGCAGTTCTTC | CASRPGTSSYNEQFF
TRBJ1-1 | . | TRBV27 | TRBD1 | TGTGCCAGCATTCTGACAGGGGGAGGCACTGAAGCTTTCTTT | CASILTGGGTEAFF
TRBJ1-5 | . | TRBV21-1 | . | TGTGCCAGCAGCAAAGTTGGGACAGGGGGCAATCAGCCCCAGCATTTT | CASSKVGTGGNQPQHF
TRBJ1-6 | . | TRBV19 | . | TGTGCCAGTAGTATATACAGGTCGTTTTCTTATAATTCACCCCTCCACTTT | CASSIYRSFSYNSPLHF
TRBJ2-4 | . | TRBV5-1 | TRBD2 | TGCGCCAGCAGCTTGAGTATTAGCGGGGGGCAACGAAATGACATTCAGTACTTC | CASSLSISGGQRNDIQYF
TRBJ2-1 | . | TRBV27 | TRBD2 | TGTGCCAGCAGAAAGACTAGCGGGGGCCTATCCTACAATGAGCAGTTCTTC | CASRKTSGGLSYNEQFF
TRBJ1-4 | few | TRBV7-9 | TRBD1 | TGTGCCAGCAGCTTGACAGGGGTCGTCGGAAAACTGTTTTTT | CASSLTGVVGKLFF
TRBJ2-5 | . | TRBV19 | . | TGTGCCAGTACCCCACGGGGAGGGGGACGAGAGACCCAGTACTTC | CASTPRGGGRETQYF
TRBJ2-5 | . | TRBV4-1 | TRBD2 | TGCGCCAGCAGCCAATTCGGGACTAGCGAAGACTTCTCTGAGACCCAGTACTTC | CASSQFGTSEDFSETQYF
TRBJ2-7 | . | TRBV14 | . | TGTGCCAGCAGCCCGCGGGGAACCTACGAGCAGTACTTC | CASSPRGTYEQYF
TRBJ2-2 | . | TRBV4-2 | TRBD2 | TGTGCCAGCAGCCAAGATCTGGGGCTAGCGGGGGGGTCCACCATCAGGGAGCTGTTTTTT | CASSQDLGLAGGSTIRELFF
TRBJ1-5 | . | TRBV6-1 | . | TGTGCCAGCAGTGAGAGGGGGTTGGGGGCAAATCAGCCCCAGCATTTT | CASSERGLGANQPQHF
TRBJ2-7 | . | TRBV11-2 | TRBD1 | TGTGCCAGCAGCTTAGAAGGCCCAGGGGGCAACGAGCAGTACTTC | CASSLEGPGGNEQYF
TRBJ1-2 | once | TRBV5-1 | . | TGCGCCAGCAGCTTGATTCCAGGGGCCTATGGCTACACCTTC | CASSLIPGAYGYTF
TRBJ1-4 | once | TRBV30 | . | TGTGCCTGGAAGGGGGACGGTGAAAAACTGTTTTTT | CAWKGDGEKLFF
TRBJ1-2 | . | TRBV9 | TRBD1 | TGTGCCAGCAGCCCACGACAGGGGGCAGTAGACTACACCTTC | CASSPRQGAVDYTF
TRBJ1-1 | once | TRBV7-9 | . | TGTGCCAGCAGCGTATACAGGGAACCGCTGACCACTGAAGCTTTCTTT | CASSVYREPLTTEAFF
TRBJ1-2 | . | TRBV11-1 | TRBD1 | TGTGCCAGCAGCTTTCGACAGGGGGACTATGGCTACACCTTC | CASSFRQGDYGYTF
TRBJ2-5 | . | TRBV6-5 | TRBD2 | TGTGCCAGCAGTTACACGGCGGGGGGCACTGAAGAGACCCAGTACTTC | CASSYTAGGTEETQYF
TRBJ2-7 | . | TRBV27 | . | TGTGCCAGCAGTTTCACAGGAAACTCCTACGAGCAGTACTTC | CASSFTGNSYEQYF
TRBJ1-1 | . | TRBV7-8 | . | TGTGCCAGCAGCTTACGGGACATCTTCGAAGCTTTCTTT | CASSLRDIFEAFF
TRBJ2-3 | . | TRBV13 | TRBD2 | TGTGCCAGCAGCTCCCTGCGTGCGGGGGGGCCCGCAGATACGCAGTATTTT | CASSSLRAGGPADTQYF
TRBJ1-5 | . | TRBV2 | . | TGTGCCAGCAGTGAACAGGGTAGTCAGCCCCAGCATTTT | CASSEQGSQPQHF
TRBJ2-5 | once | TRBV7-7 | TRBD1 | TGTGCTAGCAGCTTAAACGCCAGGGGGAACCAAGAGACCCAGTACTTC | CASSLNARGNQETQYF
TRBJ2-4 | . | TRBV5-6 | TRBD1 | TGTGCCAGCAGCCCCCAGCAGGGGGACCCGGTAAACATTCAGTACTTC | CASSPQQGDPVNIQYF
TRBJ2-1 | . | TRBV5-4 | . | TGTGCCAGCAGCCCCAGACTGGAACCTACGGATGAGCAGTTCTTC | CASSPRLEPTDEQFF
TRBJ2-5 | . | TRBV19 | . | TGTGCCAGCAGCGGCGACCGGTGGGAGACCCAGTACTTC | CASSGDRWETQYF
TRBJ1-5 | . | TRBV2 | . | TGTGCCAGCACCCCGGCGGCTAGCAATCAGCCCCAGCATTTT | CASTPAASNQPQHF
TRBJ1-1 | . | TRBV6-6 | . | TGTGCCAGCAGTTTAGAGAAGTACACTGAAGCTTTCTTT | CASSLEKYTEAFF
TRBJ2-1 | . | TRBV5-6 | . | TGTGCCAGCAGCAAGGAGACCTCGGAGTTCTTC | CASSKETSEFF
TRBJ1-5 | few | TRBV9 | . | TGTGCCAGCAGTGAGGGTTCCGTCAATCAGCCCCAGCATTTT | CASSEGSVNQPQHF